This note documents a single TCR beta chain sequence. Its specificity is not known. Individual cDNA molecules were tagged with unique molecular identifiers. TCRdb reanalysed the 5' RACE reads using MiXCR and keeps one entry per CDR3 protein. This table has about 57,000 distinct CDR3 sequences, roughly 13% appearing once. This sample was taken from a study of early T cells in non-severe SARS-CoV-2 infection. Whole-study context: The sequenced material was bulk RNA from unsorted whole blood, and its chains were unpaired.

Germline trimming cut 3 bases from V and 4 bases from J; bases unmatched to any gene: 5. The V gene's germline CDR1 is SGHTA and CDR2 FQGNSA. The length of the CDR3 is 14 residues. General study results and limits: The study's VDJdb matching favored anti-spike CD8 responses and missed private and CD4 specificities.

The sequence was collected from an adult who was a healthcare worker with PCR-confirmed SARS-CoV-2 infection or an uninfected control (not recorded which). The rearrangement links TRBV7-2 to TRBJ2-5; TRBD1 agrees at 7 bases. Source material: whole blood. The CDR3 region has the DNA TGTGCCAGCAGCTTGAGAGGGGGCGCAGAGACCCAGTACTTC. This translates into CASSLRGGAETQYF.